The 22 T cell receptor beta chains presented below share a single source sample, sequenced in a study of blood T cell repertoires in COVID-19. The table came from immunoSEQ multiplex PCR; TCRdb's copy has only in-frame clones and leaves some out. Among 200,000 to 300,000 clones listed, around 87% were seen once. The sequencing sample was made of peripheral blood. These receptor sequences come from a woman aged 45-65 years with acute or convalescent COVID-19.

V gene TRBV28 combines with J gene TRBJ2-1; 7 bases match TRBD2. The germline CDR1 and CDR2 sequences are MDHEN and SYDVKM. The CDR3 length is 16 residues. The J segment lost 2 bases and the V segment lost 6 bases, leaving 10 bases of the junction unmatched. The chain's CDR3 is CASRTGGSGAYNEQFF. The CDR3, as DNA: TGTGCCAGCAGAACCGGGGGGAGCGGAGCCTACAATGAGCAGTTCTTC.

The rearrangement links TRBV19 to TRBJ2-3; tentatively, D is TRBD2 (6 bases). Trimming left V 5 bases short and J 1 base short, with 13 bases between. The CDR3 spans 15 residues. Germline CDR1 reads LNHDA; CDR2 reads SQIVND (reference sequence). The CDR3, as DNA: TGTGCCAGTAGTTGGGGGACTTCCGGCACAGATACGCAGTATTTT. Its protein is CASSWGTSGTDTQYF.

The chain links TRBV5-4 to TRBJ1-2; TRBD1 matches 7 bases. V gave up 4 bases and J gave up 2 bases; unmatched junction bases: 11. Germline CDR1 and CDR2: SGHNT and YYREEE (reference sequence). The CDR3 is 16 amino acids. This chain's CDR3 is CASSPTGSRLNYGYTF. DNA for the CDR3: TGTGCCAGCAGCCCGACAGGGTCCAGATTGAACTATGGCTACACCTTC.

J is TRBJ2-5 and V is TRBV5-4; D gene ambiguous. Germline CDR1 is SGHNT and CDR2 is YYREEE (reference sequence). This CDR3 comprises 16 residues. Trimming took off 0 bases at V and 1 base at J, with 13 bases between the two ends. This CDR3 is CASSLDSTGFQETQYF. CDR3 sequence (DNA): TGTGCCAGCAGCTTGGACAGTACTGGATTCCAAGAGACCCAGTACTTC.

The chain links TRBV7-2 to TRBJ2-7; D call uncertain. The germline gives CDR1 SGHTA, CDR2 FQGNSA. Deletions cut 0 bases from V and 0 bases from J, with 9 bases between. The CDR3 consists of 15 residues. CDR3 bases: TGTGCCAGCAGCTTAGCTAGGCAGGACTCCTACGAGCAGTACTTC. Protein product: CASSLARQDSYEQYF.

This chain uses TRBV4-3 with TRBJ1-5, with a possible D match to TRBD1 (6 bases). Germline V lookup: CDR1 LGHNA, CDR2 YSLEER. V gave up 0 bases and J gave up 5 bases, with 14 bases separating them. The CDR3 consists of 16 residues. This CDR3 is CASSQDLVDRDQPQHF. DNA of the CDR3: TGCGCCAGCAGCCAAGATCTCGTGGACAGAGATCAGCCCCAGCATTTT.

V usage is TRBV7-2 and J usage is TRBJ2-3, with 7 nucleotides matching TRBD1. J lost 1 base, V lost 5 bases, and 6 bases had no gene match. Germline CDR1 is SGHTA and CDR2 is FQGNSA. The CDR3 extends over 15 amino acids. The CDR3: CASSLWTGRTDTQYF. Here the CDR3 DNA reads TGTGCCAGCAGCCTATGGACAGGTCGCACAGATACGCAGTATTTT.

The chain carries TRBV28 and TRBJ1-1; possible D gene TRBD1, 5 bases. V lost 2 bases, J lost 4 bases, and 17 bases lay in between. The CDR3 has 16 residues. Germline lookup yields CDR1 MDHEN and CDR2 SYDVKM. The CDR3 DNA reads as TGTGCCAGCAGTTTAGCGGCAGGGCTCGGGGGCACTGAAGCTTTCTTT. Its protein is CASSLAAGLGGTEAFF.

The V call is TRBV4-3, the J call TRBJ2-1; 8 bases align to TRBD2. The CDR3 contains 14 residues. V was clipped by 3 bases and J by 6 bases; unmatched bases: 4. The germline CDR1 and CDR2 sequences are LGHNA and YSLEER. CDR3 nucleotides: TGCGCCAGCAGCCACGGACTAGCCCGCAATGAGCAGTTCTTC. Its translation is CASSHGLARNEQFF.

This clone has a single count. CDR3 protein: CASSLTGEGTDTQYF. The CDR3 DNA sequence: TGCGCCAGCAGCTTGACGGGAGAAGGGACAGATACGCAGTATTTT. The rearrangement uses TRBV5-1 and TRBJ2-3; D perhaps matches TRBD2 (6 bases). Trimming cost V 1 base and J 3 bases, with 12 bases left between them. Germline-derived CDR1 and CDR2 are SGHRS and YFSETQ. CDR3 size: 15 residues.

The chain couples TRBV6-5 to TRBJ2-1, with a weak D call TRBD1 (6 bases). With 6 bases removed from V and 1 base from J, the gap between germline ends came to 13 bases. The germline CDR1 and CDR2 sequences are MNHEY and SVGAGI. The CDR3 is 15 residues long. The CDR3 DNA reads as TGTGCCAGCAGATCTTTGGGGGCGTCCTACAATGAGCAGTTCTTC. Translation gives CASRSLGASYNEQFF.

The chain couples TRBV10-2 to TRBJ2-1; 7 nucleotides align to TRBD1. Per the germline V gene, CDR1 is WSHSY and CDR2 is SAAADI. The J segment lost 9 bases and the V segment lost 2 bases, leaving 4 bases of the junction unmatched. The CDR3 length is 13 residues. Here the CDR3 DNA reads TGCGCCAGCAGTGAGGTAGGGGGCGGTGAGCAGTTCTTC. It specifies CASSEVGGGEQFF.

The J gene is TRBJ1-1, the V gene TRBV5-6; D is perhaps TRBD1 (6 bases). The CDR3 has 15 amino acids. Germline V gene data show CDR1 as SGHDT and CDR2 as YYEEEE. V was clipped by 2 bases and J by 4 bases, with 15 bases between them. In nucleotides, the CDR3 is TGTGCCAGCAGCTTAATAGGGACACTCTTCACTGAAGCTTTCTTT. Residues: CASSLIGTLFTEAFF.

This chain joins TRBV2 and TRBJ2-3; D is undetermined. CDR3 length equals 11 residues. CDR1 and CDR2 from the germline V gene are SNHLY and FYNNEI. Trimming cost V 5 bases and J 3 bases, with 3 bases left between them. In nucleotides, the CDR3 is TGTGCCAGCAGTCAGACAGATACGCAGTATTTT. Its protein product is CASSQTDTQYF.

The sample holds one count of this clone. J is TRBJ2-1 and V is TRBV9; 8 nucleotides line up with TRBD2. Germline V gene data show CDR1 as SGDLS and CDR2 as YYNGEE. After removal of 0 bases from V and 12 bases from J, the junction contained 14 bases not matched to a gene. CDR3 length: 16 residues. For the CDR3, the DNA is TGTGCCAGCAGCGTAGCCCCCGGGGGACTAGTTTTAGGGCAGTTCTTC. The encoded protein is CASSVAPGGLVLGQFF.

This rearrangement joins TRBV10-3 to TRBJ2-7; TRBD2 aligns across 10 bases. Germline CDR1 ENHRY, CDR2 SYGVKD. This CDR3 has 16 amino acids. Germline trimming cut 5 bases from V and 5 bases from J; bases unmatched to any gene: 12. The CDR3 nucleotides are TGTGCCATCAGTACAATTGGGGCTAGCGGGAGCGACGAGCAGTACTTC. Translated: CAISTIGASGSDEQYF.

V is TRBV6-5 and J is TRBJ2-1; unclear D gene. Per the germline V gene, CDR1 is MNHEY and CDR2 is SVGAGI. With 2 bases removed from V and 5 bases from J, the gap between germline ends came to 10 bases. The CDR3 extends over 14 amino acids. CDR3 sequence reads: CASSYLQADNEQFF. Here the CDR3 DNA reads TGTGCCAGCAGTTACCTCCAGGCTGACAATGAGCAGTTCTTC.

This rearrangement joins TRBV29-1 to TRBJ2-7; TRBD1 matches at 9 bases. The CDR3 runs to 14 residues. CDR1 is SQVTM, CDR2 ANQGSEA, per germline. With V trimmed by 6 bases and J by 1 base, 7 bases remained unmatched. CDR3 DNA: TGCAGCGTCACCCCGGGACAGGGTTCCTACGAGCAGTACTTC. Translated, it gives CSVTPGQGSYEQYF.

The sample holds a few counts of this clone. The V and J genes are TRBV28 and TRBJ1-4; D perhaps matches TRBD1 (5 bases). Germline assignment: CDR1 MDHEN and CDR2 SYDVKM. The CDR3 covers 14 residues. The V end lost 2 bases, the J end lost 6 bases, and 10 bases lay between the germline ends. CDR3 protein: CASSLRGIDEKLFF. The CDR3 DNA reads TGTGCCAGCAGTTTACGGGGGATTGATGAAAAACTGTTTTTT. The entire variable domain, with the rest obtained from reference TRBV28 and TRBJ1-4, is as follows: DVKVTQSSRYLVKRTGEKVFLECVQDMDHENMFWYRQDPGLGLRLIYFSYDVKMKEKGDIPEGYSVSREKKERFSLILESASTNQTSMYLCASSLRGIDEKLFFGSGTQLSVL.

This rearrangement joins TRBV5-1 to TRBJ2-5, with 12 nucleotides matching TRBD2. Trimming at V came to 3 bases and at J to 3 bases, leaving 6 bases not matched to a gene. Germline loops: CDR1 SGHRS, CDR2 YFSETQ. This CDR3 contains 16 residues. The CDR3 DNA follows: TGCGCCAGCAGCTCCGGACTAGCGGGACGGGAAGAGACCCAGTACTTC. It yields the protein CASSSGLAGREETQYF.

The chain joins TRBV19 to TRBJ2-3, with 9 bases aligning to TRBD2. Germline V gene sequence: CDR1 LNHDA, CDR2 SQIVND (reference sequence). The CDR3 extends over 14 amino acids. Unmatched junction bases numbered 6, after V lost 9 bases and J lost 2 bases. The CDR3 DNA sequence: TGTGCCAGCGCGACTAGCGGAAACACAGATACGCAGTATTTT. This codes for CASATSGNTDTQYF.

The chain combines TRBV28 with TRBJ1-2, with TRBD1 matching over 8 bases. Unmatched junction bases numbered 12, after V lost 4 bases and J lost 5 bases. Germline values: CDR1 MDHEN, CDR2 SYDVKM. The CDR3 is 16 amino acids. The CDR3 loop reads CASSWTGTGLLYGYTF. The CDR3 coding sequence is TGTGCCAGCAGTTGGACCGGGACAGGCCTCCTATATGGCTACACCTTC.